This is a list of T cell receptor beta chains from one sample in a study of blood T cells in healthy people across ages. TCRdb called the 5' RACE reads again in MiXCR, with one record for every CDR3 protein. In the table there are roughly 560,000 distinct CDR3 sequences, less than 25% of which are singletons. This same sample was also taken into another study, of T cells of mothers and their children.

Sequencing used blood. The receptors were sampled from a boy between 5 and 17 years old in good health. Both conserved end residues are part of each CDR3. Fields, in order: clone size, D gene, V gene, J gene, CDR3 DNA, CDR3 protein. The D gene is left open where the match is weak. Size is omitted from some rows. Given values are once, few, many or a class for expanded clones.

clone_size: NA
d_call: NA
v_call: TRBV6-1
j_call: TRBJ2-7
cdr3_nt: TGTACCAGCAGTTTGTCCCAGCCCTACGAGCAGTACTTC
cdr3_aa: CTSSLSQPYEQYF

clone_size: few
d_call: NA
v_call: TRBV29-1
j_call: TRBJ2-7
cdr3_nt: TGCAGCGTTGGCTATGGGGTGCAGGTAGATCGGGAGCAGTACTTC
cdr3_aa: CSVGYGVQVDREQYF

clone_size: NA
d_call: NA
v_call: TRBV7-9
j_call: TRBJ1-1
cdr3_nt: TGTGCCAGCAGCTTAGCAGACCTCATGAACACTGAAGCTTTCTTT
cdr3_aa: CASSLADLMNTEAFF

clone_size: NA
d_call: TRBD1
v_call: TRBV12-3/TRBV12-4
j_call: TRBJ1-2
cdr3_nt: TGTGCCAGCAGTCCGACTTCGACAGGGGTCTATGGCTACACCTTC
cdr3_aa: CASSPTSTGVYGYTF

clone_size: few
d_call: TRBD2
v_call: TRBV6-5
j_call: TRBJ2-7
cdr3_nt: TGTGCCAGCACCGGACTAGCGGGAGTTTGGGGCTACGAGCAGTACTTC
cdr3_aa: CASTGLAGVWGYEQYF

clone_size: few
d_call: NA
v_call: TRBV28
j_call: TRBJ2-7
cdr3_nt: TGTGCCAGCAGTTTACTTTCAGGTTACGAGCAGTACTTC
cdr3_aa: CASSLLSGYEQYF

clone_size: few
d_call: NA
v_call: TRBV27
j_call: TRBJ1-1
cdr3_nt: TGTGCCAGCAGTGGAATCACTGAAGCTTTCTTT
cdr3_aa: CASSGITEAFF

clone_size: NA
d_call: TRBD1
v_call: TRBV13
j_call: TRBJ1-2
cdr3_nt: TGTGCCAGCAGCCGGACAGGGAAAAACTATGGCTACACCTTC
cdr3_aa: CASSRTGKNYGYTF

clone_size: few
d_call: TRBD1
v_call: TRBV4-2
j_call: TRBJ1-1
cdr3_nt: TGTGCCAGCAGCCAAGGACAGGGAGTATACACTGAAGCTTTCTTT
cdr3_aa: CASSQGQGVYTEAFF

clone_size: NA
d_call: TRBD2
v_call: TRBV5-1
j_call: TRBJ2-5
cdr3_nt: TGCGCCAGCAGCTTGGGGACTAGCGGGAGCCTCGAGACCCAGTACTTC
cdr3_aa: CASSLGTSGSLETQYF

clone_size: NA
d_call: TRBD1
v_call: TRBV7-9
j_call: TRBJ2-1
cdr3_nt: TGTGCCAGCACCAGGACAGGGGGCAATTACAATGAGCAGTTCTTC
cdr3_aa: CASTRTGGNYNEQFF

clone_size: NA
d_call: TRBD1
v_call: TRBV11-1
j_call: TRBJ2-1
cdr3_nt: TGTGCCAGCAGCCCGATCGCGGGACAGGGGACGTGGAGATGGCGGGACCAATACAATGAGCAGTTCTTC
cdr3_aa: CASSPIAGQGTWRWRDQYNEQFF

clone_size: NA
d_call: NA
v_call: TRBV7-9
j_call: TRBJ2-7
cdr3_nt: TGTGCCAGCAGTTCCGGGGCGTTGAGTTACGAGCAGTACTTC
cdr3_aa: CASSSGALSYEQYF

clone_size: few
d_call: TRBD1
v_call: TRBV28
j_call: TRBJ2-7
cdr3_nt: TGTGCCAGCAATACCCAGGGACAGGGGTCGGTCGAGCAGTACTTC
cdr3_aa: CASNTQGQGSVEQYF

clone_size: few
d_call: NA
v_call: TRBV28
j_call: TRBJ1-4
cdr3_nt: TGTGCCAGCAGTTTAAGGGGTTCGGCTAATGAAAAACTGTTTTTT
cdr3_aa: CASSLRGSANEKLFF

clone_size: many
d_call: NA
v_call: TRBV29-1
j_call: TRBJ2-5
cdr3_nt: TGCAGCGTTGAAGTCCAACAAGAGACCCAGTACTTC
cdr3_aa: CSVEVQQETQYF

clone_size: NA
d_call: NA
v_call: TRBV2
j_call: TRBJ1-1
cdr3_nt: TGTGCCAGCAGTGAGATATTTTCTATGGGGGGGGTTGAAGCTTTCTTT
cdr3_aa: CASSEIFSMGGVEAFF

clone_size: NA
d_call: NA
v_call: TRBV28
j_call: TRBJ2-1
cdr3_nt: TGTGCCACCATTCGGGGGAAGTACAATGAGCAGTTCTTC
cdr3_aa: CATIRGKYNEQFF

clone_size: few
d_call: NA
v_call: TRBV3-1
j_call: TRBJ2-7
cdr3_nt: TGTGCCAGCAGCGAGAGGGGATCGAGATACGAGCAGTACTTC
cdr3_aa: CASSERGSRYEQYF

clone_size: NA
d_call: NA
v_call: TRBV5-1
j_call: TRBJ2-7
cdr3_nt: TGCGCCAGCACGACGGTGGGGGGTAACTACGAGCAGTACTTC
cdr3_aa: CASTTVGGNYEQYF

clone_size: few
d_call: TRBD2
v_call: TRBV27
j_call: TRBJ2-1
cdr3_nt: TGTACTGCGGGAGGGCCTAACAATGAGCAGTTCTTC
cdr3_aa: CTAGGPNNEQFF

clone_size: NA
d_call: TRBD2
v_call: TRBV20-1
j_call: TRBJ2-7
cdr3_nt: TGCAGTGCTAGTCGCGGGAGGGATGAGCAGTACTTC
cdr3_aa: CSASRGRDEQYF